The 7 T cell receptor beta chains given below trace back to one sample, sequenced in a study of shared clonotypes between healthy human individuals (TCRdb year 2020). The library was obtained by the immunoSEQ multiplex PCR assay. Not all clones reach the TCRdb copy of this immuneACCESS table, which keeps in-frame sequences only. Checked studies attribute under half of the gap to unresolved V genes and leave the rest unexplained. This sample gives about 1.5 million clones in total; approximately 96% of them show up just once. Jointly, the top ten make up approximately 1.2% of the sample. The sample comprised naive CD4+ T cells sorted from blood. In the paper's terms, the cell subset or site label means: CD45RA+ positively selected. The receptors shown here come from a young man in good health.

This chain links TRBV6-1 with TRBJ1-5; D uncertain. V lost 9 bases, J lost 0 bases, and 15 bases lay in between. The CDR3 has 15 amino acids. The V gene's germline CDR1 is MNHNS and CDR2 SASEGT. The CDR3 is CASWVGLYSNQPQHF. CDR3 nucleotide sequence: TGTGCCAGTTGGGTCGGACTGTATAGCAATCAGCCCCAGCATTTT.

The chain couples TRBV29-1 to TRBJ2-7; D unresolved. The CDR3 extends over 11 amino acids. CDR1 and CDR2 (germline): SQVTM, ANQGSEA. The V gene lost 7 bases and the J gene lost 7 bases, with 14 bases spanning the gap. The DNA of the CDR3 is TGCAGCGCCGGGCTCAGAGGTGAGCAGTACTTC. Its protein is CSAGLRGEQYF.

V is TRBV18 and J is TRBJ1-1, with a possible D match to TRBD1 (6 bases). The CDR3 consists of 15 residues. Trimming took 5 bases from V and 1 from J, leaving 14 bases between them. Germline CDR1 is KGHSH and CDR2 is LQKENI. CDR3 loop: CASSTLQGGNTEAFF. The CDR3 DNA sequence: TGTGCCAGCTCAACCTTACAGGGTGGGAACACTGAAGCTTTCTTT.

The chain uses TRBV19 and TRBJ1-5; TRBD1 agrees at 7 bases. Unmatched junction bases numbered 8, after V lost 7 bases and J lost 5 bases. Germline assignment: CDR1 LNHDA and CDR2 SQIVND (reference sequence). The CDR3 runs to 14 residues. The CDR3 sequence: CASTPGQTHQPQHF. CDR3 DNA sequence: TGTGCCAGTACCCCGGGACAGACGCATCAGCCCCAGCATTTT.

DNA of the CDR3: TGTGCCAGCAGCGCGCTGACCCCGGGACCCGCTGAAGCTTTCTTT. It encodes CASSALTPGPAEAFF. The V call is TRBV2, the J call TRBJ1-1; a possible D gene is TRBD1 (5 bases). The germline V and J ends were trimmed by 6 bases and 6 bases, with 20 bases remaining between them. Germline loops: CDR1 SNHLY, CDR2 FYNNEI. The CDR3 has 15 amino acids.

V usage is TRBV5-1 and J usage is TRBJ2-1; 11 bases align to TRBD2. With V trimmed by 3 bases and J by 2 bases, 4 bases remained unmatched. This CDR3 comprises 16 residues. Germline V CDR1 and CDR2: SGHRS, YFSETQ. CDR3 DNA sequence: TGCGCCAGCAGCTCCTTAGCGGGAGGGACCTACAATGAGCAGTTCTTC. It specifies CASSSLAGGTYNEQFF.

The genes are TRBV7-6 and TRBJ2-1, with unresolved D. Germline-derived CDR1 and CDR2 are SGHVS and FNYEAQ. V was clipped by 2 bases and J by 4 bases, with 6 bases between them. The CDR3 runs 13 residues. The CDR3 is CASSLRLYNEQFF. The CDR3 nucleotides read TGTGCCAGCAGCTTACGGCTTTACAATGAGCAGTTCTTC.